This TCR beta chain derives from a study of tumor and adjacent non-tumor tissue in lung cancer. The overall study: Patients were aged about 31 to 76, about ten men and about five women, stage I to III. Study-wide results and limits: Tumor tissue had significantly higher TCR diversity than normal lung. Tumor repertoires had a smaller top 100 clone share than normal lung.

On this clonotype: Its antigen is unidentified.

A modified ARM-PCR protocol with three rounds of nested PCR amplified TCRbeta. TCRdb fed the multiplex PCR reads into MiXCR, producing one record per CDR3 protein. The data show some 95,000 distinct CDR3 sequences, with about 80% seen just once and approximately 28% held by the top ten. V lost 7 bases, J lost 8 bases, and 11 bases lay in between. The CDR3 consists of 12 residues. Germline-derived CDR1 and CDR2 are MDHEN and SYDVKM. RNA was extracted from bulk tissue without any cell sorting. This non-tumor lung sample came from over 3 cm beyond the tumor edge. Donors were chemotherapy-naive, newly diagnosed lung cancer surgical patients in China, August–late 2014.

This TCR came from a man aged 55 to 70 with small cell lung cancer. The J gene is TRBJ2-2, the V gene TRBV28; D call uncertain. The sample taken for sequencing was distant non-tumor lung tissue. CDR3 DNA: TGTGCCAGCATCCAGAAAGCGGGGGAGCTGTTTTTT. Protein product: CASIQKAGELFF.